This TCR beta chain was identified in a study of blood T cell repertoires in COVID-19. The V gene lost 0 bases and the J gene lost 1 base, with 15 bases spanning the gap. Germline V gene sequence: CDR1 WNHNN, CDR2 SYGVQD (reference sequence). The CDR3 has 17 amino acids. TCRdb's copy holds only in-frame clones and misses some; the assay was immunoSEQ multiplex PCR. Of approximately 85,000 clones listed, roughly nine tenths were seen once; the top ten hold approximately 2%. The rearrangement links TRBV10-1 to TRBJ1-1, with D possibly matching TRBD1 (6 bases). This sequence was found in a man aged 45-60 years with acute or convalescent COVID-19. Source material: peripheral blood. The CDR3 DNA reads TGCGCCAGCAGTGAGTCGAGGTTGGGGACAAAGAACACTGAAGCTTTCTTT. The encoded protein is CASSESRLGTKNTEAFF.